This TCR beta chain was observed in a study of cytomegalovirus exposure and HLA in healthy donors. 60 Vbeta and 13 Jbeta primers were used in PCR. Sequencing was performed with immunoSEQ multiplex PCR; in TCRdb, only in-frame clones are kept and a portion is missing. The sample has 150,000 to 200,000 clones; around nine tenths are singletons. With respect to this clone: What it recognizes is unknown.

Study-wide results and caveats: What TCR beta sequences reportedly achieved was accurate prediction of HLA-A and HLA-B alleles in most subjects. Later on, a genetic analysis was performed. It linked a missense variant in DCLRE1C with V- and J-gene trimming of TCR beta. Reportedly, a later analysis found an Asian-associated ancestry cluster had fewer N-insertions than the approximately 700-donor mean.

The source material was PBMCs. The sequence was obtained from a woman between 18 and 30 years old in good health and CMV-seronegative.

The CDR3, as DNA: TGTGCCAGCAGTCTTCTCGGGACAGCCCAGCCCCAGCATTTT. Translating it yields CASSLLGTAQPQHF. The J gene is TRBJ1-5, the V gene TRBV27, with 7 bases matching TRBD1. CDR1 is MNHEY, CDR2 SMNVEV, per germline (reference sequence). CDR3 size: 14 residues. V shed 5 bases, J shed 7 bases, and the junction held 8 bases outside the gene matches.